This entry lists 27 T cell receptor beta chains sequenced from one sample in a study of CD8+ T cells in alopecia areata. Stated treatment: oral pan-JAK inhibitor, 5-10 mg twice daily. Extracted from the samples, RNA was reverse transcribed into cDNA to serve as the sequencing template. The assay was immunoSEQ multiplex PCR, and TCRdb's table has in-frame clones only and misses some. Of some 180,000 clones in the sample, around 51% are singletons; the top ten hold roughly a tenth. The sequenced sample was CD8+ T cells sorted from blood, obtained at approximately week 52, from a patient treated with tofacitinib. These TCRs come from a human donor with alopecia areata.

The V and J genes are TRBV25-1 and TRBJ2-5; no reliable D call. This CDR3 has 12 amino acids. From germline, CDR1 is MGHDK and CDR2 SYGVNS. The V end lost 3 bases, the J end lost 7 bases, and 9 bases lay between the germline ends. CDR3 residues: CASSDPVGTQYF. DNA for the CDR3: TGTGCCAGCAGTGATCCGGTGGGGACCCAGTACTTC.

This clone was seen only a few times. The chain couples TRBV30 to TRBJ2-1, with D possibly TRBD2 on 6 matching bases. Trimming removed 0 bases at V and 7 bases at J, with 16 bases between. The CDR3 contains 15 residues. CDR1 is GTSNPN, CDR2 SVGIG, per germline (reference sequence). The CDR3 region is CAWSVHGGERNEQFF. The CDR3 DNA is TGTGCCTGGAGTGTCCACGGCGGGGAGAGGAATGAGCAGTTCTTC.

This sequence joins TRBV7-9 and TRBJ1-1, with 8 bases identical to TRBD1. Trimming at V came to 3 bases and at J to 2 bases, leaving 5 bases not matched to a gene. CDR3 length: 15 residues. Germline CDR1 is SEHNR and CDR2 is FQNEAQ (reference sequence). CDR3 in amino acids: CASSFGQGRNTEAFF. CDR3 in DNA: TGTGCCAGCAGCTTCGGACAGGGTAGAAACACTGAAGCTTTCTTT.

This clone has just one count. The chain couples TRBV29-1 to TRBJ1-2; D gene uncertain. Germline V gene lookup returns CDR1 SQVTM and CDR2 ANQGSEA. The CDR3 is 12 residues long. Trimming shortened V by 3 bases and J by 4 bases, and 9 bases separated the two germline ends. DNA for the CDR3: TGCAGCGTTGAGTGGGTCACCTATGGCTACACCTTC. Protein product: CSVEWVTYGYTF. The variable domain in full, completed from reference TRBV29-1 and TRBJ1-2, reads SAVISQKPSRDICQRGTSLTIQCQVDSQVTMMFWYRQQPGQSLTLIATANQGSEATYESGFVIDKFPISRPNLTFSTLTVSNMSPEDSSIYLCSVEWVTYGYTFGSGTRLTVV.

CDR3 nucleotide sequence: TGCGCCAGCAGTCCCCCACAGGGGATAACTGAAGCTTTCTTT. Residues: CASSPPQGITEAFF. The chain couples TRBV5-1 to TRBJ1-1, with 7 bases fitting TRBD1. CDR3 length: 14 residues. Germline trimming cut 5 bases from V and 5 bases from J; bases unmatched to any gene: 9. Germline V gives CDR1 SGHRS, CDR2 YFSETQ.

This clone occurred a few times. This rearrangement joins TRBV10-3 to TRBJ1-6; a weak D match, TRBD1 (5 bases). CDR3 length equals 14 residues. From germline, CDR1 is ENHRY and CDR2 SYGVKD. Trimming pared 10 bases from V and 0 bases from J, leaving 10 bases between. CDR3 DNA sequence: TGTGCCACCCAGGGCGACTCCTATAATTCACCCCTCCACTTT. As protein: CATQGDSYNSPLHF.

The CDR3 DNA reads as TGTGCCAGCAGTTTATTGGAACGGGCAGGGATCAATGAGCAGTTCTTC. Amino acid sequence: CASSLLERAGINEQFF. The rearrangement joins TRBV27 to TRBJ2-1, with a tentative D call TRBD1 (5 bases). Deletions cut 1 base from V and 6 bases from J, with 16 bases between. The CDR3 covers 16 residues. From germline, CDR1 is MNHEY and CDR2 SMNVEV (reference sequence).

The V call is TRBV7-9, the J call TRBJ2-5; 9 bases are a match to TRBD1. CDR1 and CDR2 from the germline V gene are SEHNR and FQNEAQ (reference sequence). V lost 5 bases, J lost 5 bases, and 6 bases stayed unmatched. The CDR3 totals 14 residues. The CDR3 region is CASSQTGGRETQYF. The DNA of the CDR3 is TGTGCCAGCAGCCAAACAGGGGGCCGGGAGACCCAGTACTTC.

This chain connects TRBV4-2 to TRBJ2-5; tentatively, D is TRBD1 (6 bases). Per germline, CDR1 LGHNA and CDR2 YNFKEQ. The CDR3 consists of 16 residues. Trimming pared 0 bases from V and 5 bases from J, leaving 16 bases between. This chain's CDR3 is CASSQEFGRGEETQYF. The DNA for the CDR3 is TGTGCCAGCAGCCAAGAGTTCGGCAGGGGAGAGGAGACCCAGTACTTC.

CDR3 residues: CASSDPGEEKLFF. The CDR3 DNA reads TGTGCCAGCAGTGACCCGGGAGAGGAAAAACTGTTTTTT. The chain joins TRBV6-6 to TRBJ1-4; D is unresolved. The length of the CDR3 is 13 residues. Germline V gives CDR1 MNHNY, CDR2 SVGAGI (reference sequence). Trimming stripped 5 bases from V and 8 bases from J, with 12 bases between.

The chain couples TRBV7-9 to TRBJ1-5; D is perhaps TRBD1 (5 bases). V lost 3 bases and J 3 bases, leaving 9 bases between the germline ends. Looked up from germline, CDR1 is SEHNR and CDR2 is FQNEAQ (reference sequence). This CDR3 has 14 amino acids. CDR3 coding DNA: TGTGCCAGCAGCTTGGGGGAGTTCAATCAGCCCCAGCATTTT. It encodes CASSLGEFNQPQHF.

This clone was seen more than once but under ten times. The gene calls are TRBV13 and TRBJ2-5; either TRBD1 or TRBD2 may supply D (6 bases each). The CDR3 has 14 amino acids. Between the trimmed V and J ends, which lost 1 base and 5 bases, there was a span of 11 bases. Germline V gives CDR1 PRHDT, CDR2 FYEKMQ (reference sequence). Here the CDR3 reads CASSLAGAGETQYF. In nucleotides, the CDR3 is TGTGCCAGCAGCTTAGCGGGGGCAGGGGAGACCCAGTACTTC.

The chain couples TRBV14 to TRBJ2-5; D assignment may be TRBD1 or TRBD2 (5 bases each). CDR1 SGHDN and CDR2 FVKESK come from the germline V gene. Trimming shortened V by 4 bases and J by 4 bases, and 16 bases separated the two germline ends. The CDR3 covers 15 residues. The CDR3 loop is CASSRGVWSPETQYF. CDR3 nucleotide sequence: TGTGCCAGCAGCCGAGGGGTCTGGAGTCCAGAGACCCAGTACTTC.

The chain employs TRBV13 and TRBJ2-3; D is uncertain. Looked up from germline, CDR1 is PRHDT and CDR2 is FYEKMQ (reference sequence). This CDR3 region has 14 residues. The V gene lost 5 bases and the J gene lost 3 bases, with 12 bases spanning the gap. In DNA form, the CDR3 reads TGTGCCAGCAGCGTAGCCCACAGTACAGATACGCAGTATTTT. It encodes CASSVAHSTDTQYF.

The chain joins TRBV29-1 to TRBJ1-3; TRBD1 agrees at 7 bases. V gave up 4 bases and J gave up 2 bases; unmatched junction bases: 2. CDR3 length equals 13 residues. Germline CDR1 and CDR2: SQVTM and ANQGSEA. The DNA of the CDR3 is TGCAGCGTTGTACAGGGGCCTGGAAACACCATATATTTT. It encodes CSVVQGPGNTIYF.

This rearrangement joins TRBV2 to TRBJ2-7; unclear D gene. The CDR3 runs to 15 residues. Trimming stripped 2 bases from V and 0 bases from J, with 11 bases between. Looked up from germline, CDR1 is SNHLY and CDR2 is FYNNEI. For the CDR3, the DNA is TGTGCCAGCAGTGAAAAGGAATCCTCCTCCTACGAGCAGTACTTC. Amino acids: CASSEKESSSYEQYF. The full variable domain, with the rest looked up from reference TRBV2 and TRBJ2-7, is EPEVTQTPSHQVTQMGQEVILRCVPISNHLYFYWYRQILGQKVEFLVSFYNNEISEKSEIFDDQFSVERPDGSNFTLKIRSTKLEDSAMYFCASSEKESSSYEQYFGPGTRLTVT.

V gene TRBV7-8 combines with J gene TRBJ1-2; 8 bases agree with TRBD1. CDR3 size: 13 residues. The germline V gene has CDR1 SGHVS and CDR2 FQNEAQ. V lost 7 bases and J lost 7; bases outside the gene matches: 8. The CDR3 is CASNGGQGVGYTF. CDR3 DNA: TGTGCCAGCAACGGTGGACAGGGAGTTGGCTACACCTTC.

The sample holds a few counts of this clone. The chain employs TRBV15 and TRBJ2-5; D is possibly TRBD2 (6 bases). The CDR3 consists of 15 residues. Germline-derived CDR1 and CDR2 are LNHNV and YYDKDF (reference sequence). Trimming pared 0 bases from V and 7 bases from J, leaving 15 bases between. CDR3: CATSRDRSAGGTQYF. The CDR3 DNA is TGTGCCACCAGCAGAGATCGATCAGCCGGGGGGACCCAGTACTTC.

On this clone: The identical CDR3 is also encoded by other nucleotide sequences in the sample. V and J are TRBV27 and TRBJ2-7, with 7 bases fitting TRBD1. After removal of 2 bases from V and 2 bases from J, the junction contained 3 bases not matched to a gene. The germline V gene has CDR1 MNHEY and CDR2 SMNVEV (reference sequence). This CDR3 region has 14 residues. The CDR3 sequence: CASSLGQGAYEQYF. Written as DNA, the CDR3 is TGTGCCAGCAGTTTAGGTCAGGGGGCCTACGAGCAGTACTTC.

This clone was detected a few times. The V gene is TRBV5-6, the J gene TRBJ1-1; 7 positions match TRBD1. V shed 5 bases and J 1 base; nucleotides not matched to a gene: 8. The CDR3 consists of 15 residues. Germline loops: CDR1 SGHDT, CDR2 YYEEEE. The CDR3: CASRDLGGRNTEAFF. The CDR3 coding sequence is TGTGCCAGCAGGGATTTAGGGGGCCGGAACACTGAAGCTTTCTTT.

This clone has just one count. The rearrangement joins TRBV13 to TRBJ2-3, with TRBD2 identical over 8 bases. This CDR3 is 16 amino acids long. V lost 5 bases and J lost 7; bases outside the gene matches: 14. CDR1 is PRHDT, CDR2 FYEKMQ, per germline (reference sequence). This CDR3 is CASSPAGGEIGNTQYF. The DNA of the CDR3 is TGTGCCAGCAGCCCAGCCGGGGGGGAAATTGGGAATACGCAGTATTTT. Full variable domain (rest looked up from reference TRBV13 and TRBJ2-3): AAGVIQSPRHLIKEKRETATLKCYPIPRHDTVYWYQQGPGQDPQFLISFYEKMQSDKGSIPDRFSAQQFSDYHSELNMSSLELGDSALYFCASSPAGGEIGNTQYFGPGTRLTVL.

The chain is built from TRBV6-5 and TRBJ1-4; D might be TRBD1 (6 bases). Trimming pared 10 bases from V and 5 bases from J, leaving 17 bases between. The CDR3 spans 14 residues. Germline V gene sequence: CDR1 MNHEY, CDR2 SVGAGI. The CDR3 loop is CATKTGSFNEKLFF. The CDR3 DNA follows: TGTGCCACCAAGACAGGCTCGTTCAATGAAAAACTGTTTTTT.

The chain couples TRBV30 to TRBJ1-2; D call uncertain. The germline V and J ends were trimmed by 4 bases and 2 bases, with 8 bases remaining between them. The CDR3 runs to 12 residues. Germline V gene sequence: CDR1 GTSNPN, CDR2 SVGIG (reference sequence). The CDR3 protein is CAWTYGNYGYTF. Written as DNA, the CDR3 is TGTGCCTGGACGTACGGGAACTATGGCTACACCTTC.

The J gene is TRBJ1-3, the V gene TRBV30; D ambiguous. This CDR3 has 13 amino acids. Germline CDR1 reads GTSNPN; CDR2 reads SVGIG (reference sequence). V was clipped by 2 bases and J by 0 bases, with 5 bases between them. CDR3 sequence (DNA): TGTGCCTGGAGTTCTGACTCTGGAAACACCATATATTTT. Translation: CAWSSDSGNTIYF. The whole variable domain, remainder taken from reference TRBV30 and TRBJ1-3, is SQTIHQWPATLVQPVGSPLSLECTVEGTSNPNLYWYRQAAGRGLQLLFYSVGIGQISSEVPQNLSASRPQDRQFILSSKKLLLSDSGFYLCAWSSDSGNTIYFGEGSWLTVV.

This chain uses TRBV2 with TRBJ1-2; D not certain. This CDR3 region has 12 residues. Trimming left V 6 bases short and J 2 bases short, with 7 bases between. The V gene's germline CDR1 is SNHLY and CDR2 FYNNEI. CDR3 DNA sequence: TGTGCCAGCAGGGGAACCAACTATGGCTACACCTTC. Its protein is CASRGTNYGYTF.

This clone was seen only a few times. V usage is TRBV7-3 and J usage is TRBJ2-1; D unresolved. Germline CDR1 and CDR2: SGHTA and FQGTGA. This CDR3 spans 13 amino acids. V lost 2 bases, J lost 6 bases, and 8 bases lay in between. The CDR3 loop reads CASSLFLGNEQFF. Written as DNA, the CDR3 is TGTGCCAGCAGCTTATTTTTGGGCAATGAGCAGTTCTTC.

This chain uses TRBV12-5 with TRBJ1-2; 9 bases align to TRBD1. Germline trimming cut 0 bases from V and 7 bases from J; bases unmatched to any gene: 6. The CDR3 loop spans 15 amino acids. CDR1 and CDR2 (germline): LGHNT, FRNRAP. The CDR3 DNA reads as TGTGCTAGTGGTTTGGTGACAGGGGGTAAAGGTGGCTACACCTTC. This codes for CASGLVTGGKGGYTF. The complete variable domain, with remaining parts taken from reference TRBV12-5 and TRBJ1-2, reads DARVTQTPRHKVTEMGQEVTMRCQPILGHNTVFWYRQTMMQGLELLAYFRNRAPLDDSGMPKDRFSAEMPDATLATLKIQPSEPRDSAVYFCASGLVTGGKGGYTFGSGTRLTVV.